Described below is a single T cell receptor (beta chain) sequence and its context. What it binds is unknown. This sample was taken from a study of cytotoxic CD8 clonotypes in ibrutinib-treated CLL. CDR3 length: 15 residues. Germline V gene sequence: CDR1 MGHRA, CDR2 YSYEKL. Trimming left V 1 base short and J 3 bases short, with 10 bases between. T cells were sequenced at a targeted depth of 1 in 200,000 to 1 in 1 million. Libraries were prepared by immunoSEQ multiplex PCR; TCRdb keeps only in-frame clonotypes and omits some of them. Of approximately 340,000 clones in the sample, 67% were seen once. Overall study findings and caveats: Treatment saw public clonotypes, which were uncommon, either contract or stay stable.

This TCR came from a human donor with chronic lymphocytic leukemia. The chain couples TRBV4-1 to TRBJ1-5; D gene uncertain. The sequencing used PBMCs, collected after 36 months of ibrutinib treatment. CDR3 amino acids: CASSQADLSNQPQHF. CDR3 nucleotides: TGCGCCAGCAGCCAAGCCGACTTGTCCAATCAGCCCCAGCATTTT.